The rows below give T cell receptor beta chains drawn from one sample of a study of blood T cell repertoires in COVID-19. Assay used: immunoSEQ multiplex PCR; TCRdb lists only in-frame clones, some missing. The sample holds 250,000 or so clones, about 90% seen once. What was sequenced was PBMCs or T cells enriched from blood (not recorded which). The receptors were sampled from a woman in her twenties or thirties with acute COVID-19. CDR3s include the opening cysteine and the closing phenylalanine or tryptophan. D genes are given only for firm matches. Rows give clone size only sometimes, using once, few, many, or a class for an expanded clone.

15	-	few	TRBV19	TRBJ2-3	CASSGGTGDTDTQYF	TGTGCCAGTAGCGGGGGGACAGGAGACACAGATACGCAGTATTTT
20	-	-	TRBV21-1	TRBJ2-6	CASSKAGTSGRGAGANVLTF	TGTGCCAGCAGCAAAGCCGGGACTAGCGGGAGGGGTGCTGGGGCCAACGTCCTGACTTTC
14	-	-	TRBV28	TRBJ2-7	CASRVGGGTYEQYF	TGTGCCAGCAGGGTAGGCGGCGGAACCTACGAGCAGTACTTC
14	-	-	TRBV28	TRBJ1-2	CASSPPQGGYGYTF	TGTGCCAGCAGTCCCCCCCAGGGAGGCTATGGCTACACCTTC
13	TRBD1	-	TRBV5-4	TRBJ2-7	CASRRDRGNEQYF	TGTGCTTCAAGGAGGGACAGGGGAAACGAGCAGTACTTC
14	TRBD1	once	TRBV19	TRBJ2-2	CASSIGQGTGELFF	TGTGCCAGTAGTATAGGACAGGGGACCGGGGAGCTGTTTTTT
17	TRBD2	-	TRBV9	TRBJ2-2	CASSVASGGYDTGELFF	TGTGCCAGCAGCGTAGCTTCGGGGGGTTATGACACCGGGGAGCTGTTTTTT
16	-	-	TRBV11-2	TRBJ2-7	CASSLEAAVGGDEQYF	TGTGCCAGCAGCTTAGAGGCAGCGGTGGGTGGAGACGAGCAGTACTTC
14	-	once	TRBV27	TRBJ2-1	CASGGTTSENEQFF	TGTGCCAGCGGAGGAACAACCTCTGAGAATGAGCAGTTCTTC
16	TRBD1	-	TRBV6-5	TRBJ1-2	CASSYSPGQGNYGYTF	TGTGCCAGCAGTTACTCGCCGGGACAGGGGAACTATGGCTACACCTTC
15	TRBD1	-	TRBV18	TRBJ2-7	CASSPLGQGANEQYF	TGTGCCAGCTCACCGCTTGGACAGGGGGCAAACGAGCAGTACTTC
16	TRBD1	-	TRBV7-9	TRBJ2-2	CASSLLGQLNTGELFF	TGTGCCAGCAGCCTTTTGGGACAGCTGAACACCGGGGAGCTGTTTTTT
17	TRBD2	-	TRBV19	TRBJ2-3	CATRPGLPGLVRDTQYF	TGTGCCACCAGGCCCGGTCTACCGGGACTAGTGCGCGATACGCAGTATTTT
15	TRBD2	-	TRBV28	TRBJ2-5	CASSLWSSGQETQYF	TGTGCCAGCAGTTTATGGTCTAGCGGGCAAGAGACCCAGTACTTC
14	TRBD1	-	TRBV7-9	TRBJ2-7	CASSLVETGREQYF	TGTGCCAGCAGCTTAGTTGAGACAGGGCGCGAGCAGTACTTC
16	-	-	TRBV5-1	TRBJ2-3	CASRPLGLGGSDTQYF	TGCGCCAGCAGACCCCTAGGATTAGGAGGGTCAGATACGCAGTATTTT
17	TRBD1	-	TRBV10-3	TRBJ2-1	CAISDSSQDRGYNEQFF	TGTGCCATCAGTGACTCTTCTCAGGACAGGGGCTACAATGAGCAGTTCTTC
15	TRBD1	-	TRBV18	TRBJ2-1	CASSPRDRGLNEQFF	TGTGCCAGCTCACCACGTGACAGGGGGCTGAATGAGCAGTTCTTC
15	-	-	TRBV2	TRBJ2-1	CASSDRGTGYNEQFF	TGTGCCAGCAGTGATCGCGGGACGGGCTACAATGAGCAGTTCTTC
18	TRBD2	-	TRBV25-1	TRBJ2-7	CASSDVRGTRGLSYEQYF	TGTGCCAGCAGTGATGTGCGGGGGACTAGGGGACTTTCCTACGAGCAGTACTTC
17	-	-	TRBV27	TRBJ2-3	CATQGYSGYPGTDTQYF	TGTGCCACCCAAGGTTATAGCGGTTACCCCGGGACAGATACGCAGTATTTT
16	TRBD1	-	TRBV4-1	TRBJ1-3	CASSQEPDRVGNTIYF	TGCGCCAGCAGCCAAGAACCCGACAGGGTTGGAAACACCATATATTTT
15	-	once	TRBV5-1	TRBJ1-1	CASKIDGSSGSEAFF	TGCGCCAGCAAGATCGACGGATCCTCGGGGAGTGAAGCTTTCTTT
13	-	-	TRBV6-5	TRBJ1-1	CAAHPVGKVEAFF	TGTGCCGCTCACCCTGTGGGCAAGGTTGAAGCTTTCTTT
15	-	-	TRBV4-1	TRBJ1-2	CASSQAQKSNYGYTF	TGCGCCAGCAGCCAAGCACAGAAATCTAACTATGGCTACACCTTC
15	-	-	TRBV9	TRBJ1-2	CASSGDDSFSYGYTF	TGTGCCAGCAGCGGAGACGACAGTTTCTCCTATGGCTACACCTTC
14	-	-	TRBV11-2	TRBJ2-1	CASGPSGGSYEQFF	TGTGCCAGCGGGCCTTCTGGAGGGAGTTATGAGCAGTTCTTC
13	TRBD2	once	TRBV27	TRBJ2-7	CASSLAGVREQYF	TGTGCCAGCAGTTTAGCGGGAGTTAGAGAGCAGTACTTC
14	TRBD1	once	TRBV10-1	TRBJ2-7	CASSQDRGTYEQYF	TGCGCCAGCAGTCAGGACAGGGGCACCTACGAGCAGTACTTC
14	-	few	TRBV29-1	TRBJ2-7	CSVEDPDSSYEQYF	TGCAGCGTTGAAGATCCAGACAGTTCCTACGAGCAGTACTTC
13	TRBD2	-	TRBV10-3	TRBJ2-1	CASSGSSYNEQFF	TGTGCCTCTAGCGGAAGCTCCTACAATGAGCAGTTCTTC
13	TRBD1	many	TRBV2	TRBJ1-1	CASTGGQGTEAFF	TGTGCCAGCACCGGTGGACAGGGGACTGAAGCTTTCTTT
18	-	-	TRBV13	TRBJ2-1	CASSSNSLSRGSYNEQFF	TGTGCCAGCAGCTCGAACTCCCTTAGCAGGGGCTCCTACAATGAGCAGTTCTTC
15	-	-	TRBV4-1	TRBJ2-3	CASSHYSPSTDTQYF	TGCGCCAGCAGCCACTACTCGCCCAGCACAGATACGCAGTATTTT
15	TRBD1	-	TRBV4-1	TRBJ2-7	CASSHGQGPSYEQYF	TGCGCCAGCAGCCACGGACAGGGACCCTCCTACGAGCAGTACTTC
12	-	-	TRBV2	TRBJ2-5	CADLRLKETQYF	TGTGCCGATCTGAGATTAAAAGAGACCCAGTACTTC
16	-	once	TRBV4-1	TRBJ1-5	CASSQVYDSDDQPQHF	TGCGCCAGCAGCCAAGTATATGACAGCGACGATCAGCCCCAGCATTTT
14	TRBD1	-	TRBV5-5	TRBJ1-1	CASSHRQGYTEAFF	TGTGCCAGCTCTCACAGACAGGGATACACTGAAGCTTTCTTT
15	-	-	TRBV27	TRBJ2-1	CASSGSGRPYNEQFF	TGTGCCAGCAGTGGGAGCGGGCGCCCCTACAATGAGCAGTTCTTC
13	-	-	TRBV30	TRBJ1-1	CAWSEATGLEAFF	TGTGCCTGGAGTGAAGCGACAGGCCTTGAAGCTTTCTTT
18	TRBD2	-	TRBV5-1	TRBJ2-7	CASSLNLVARLAAYEQYF	TGCGCCAGCAGCTTGAATCTCGTGGCCCGACTAGCGGCCTACGAGCAGTACTTC
12	-	-	TRBV29-1	TRBJ2-3	CSVATGTDTQYF	TGCAGCGTTGCGACAGGCACAGATACGCAGTATTTT
15	TRBD1	once	TRBV20-1	TRBJ2-7	CSTSQTGGSQDEQYF	TGCAGTACTAGTCAGACAGGGGGTTCCCAGGACGAGCAGTACTTC
17	-	-	TRBV24-1	TRBJ2-6	CATSDFGGGSGANVLTF	TGTGCCACCAGTGATTTTGGGGGAGGATCTGGGGCCAACGTCCTGACTTTC
11	-	-	TRBV5-1	TRBJ2-7	CASSLRDEQYF	TGCGCCAGCAGTCTGCGAGACGAGCAGTACTTC
19	TRBD2	few	TRBV7-2	TRBJ2-2	CASSLVTPLAGGPYGELFF	TGTGCCAGCAGCTTAGTTACCCCTCTAGCGGGAGGGCCCTACGGGGAGCTGTTTTTT
15	TRBD2	-	TRBV29-1	TRBJ2-7	CSVGEFSGRSYEQYF	TGCAGCGTCGGTGAATTTAGCGGGAGGTCCTACGAGCAGTACTTC
15	-	-	TRBV29-1	TRBJ1-5	CSVTFGTNSNQPQHF	TGCAGCGTAACGTTCGGGACAAATAGCAATCAGCCCCAGCATTTT